Sequencing of this TCR beta chain was carried out in a study of T cell responses to AZD1222 COVID-19 vaccine. Findings of the study overall: Scientists sampled the repertoires only once the peak T cell response had passed. It should be noted that donors were predominantly white British and more often female, and clonal diversity was possibly underestimated.

This clone appeared once. What it binds is unknown. The V gene's germline CDR1 is SNHLY and CDR2 FYNNEI. CDR3 length: 12 amino acids. V lost 8 bases and J 0 bases, leaving 6 bases between the germline ends. Measured with immunoSEQ multiplex PCR; TCRdb has only the in-frame clones, and not every one. The table includes about 54,000 clones, 80% to 90% detected once. This receptor was identified in an adult in good health. The chain carries TRBV2 and TRBJ2-3, with unresolved D. Sample: peripheral blood, taken on day 0 of AZD1222 vaccination. The CDR3 sequence: CASGYSTDTQYF. The CDR3, as DNA: TGTGCCAGCGGGTACAGCACAGATACGCAGTATTTT. Variable domain in full (rest from reference TRBV2 and TRBJ2-3): EPEVTQTPSHQVTQMGQEVILRCVPISNHLYFYWYRQILGQKVEFLVSFYNNEISEKSEIFDDQFSVERPDGSNFTLKIRSTKLEDSAMYFCASGYSTDTQYFGPGTRLTVL.